The 2 T cell receptor beta chains listed next were all sequenced from one sample in a study of T-cell reconstitution after alpha-beta-depleted transplantation in children. The TCRbeta library was prepared with unique molecular identifiers. TCRdb reprocessed the PCR reads with MiXCR, giving one entry per CDR3 protein. The sample holds around 440,000 distinct CDR3 sequences, 8% to 11% seen once. The sequencing used PBMCs, collected before TCRalphabeta/CD19-depleted stem cell transplant. All receptors come from a child aged 2 to 10 with inherited bone marrow failure, due to receive a stem cell transplant.

The J gene is TRBJ2-1, the V gene TRBV7-8, with D unclear. CDR3 size: 17 residues. Trimming cost V 0 bases and J 2 bases, with 14 bases left between them. Germline CDR1 is SGHVS and CDR2 is FQNEAQ. The CDR3 sequence: CASSLAFSRAAYNEQFF. CDR3 DNA sequence: TGTGCCAGCAGCTTAGCGTTTAGTAGGGCCGCCTACAATGAGCAGTTCTTC. The full variable domain, rest sourced from reference TRBV7-8 and TRBJ2-1, is GAGVSQSPRYKVAKRGQDVALRCDPISGHVSLFWYQQALGQGPEFLTYFQNEAQLDKSGLPSDRFFAERPEGSVSTLKIQRTQQEDSAVYLCASSLAFSRAAYNEQFFGPGTRLTVL.

The chain joins TRBV19 to TRBJ2-7, with TRBD2 identical over 9 bases. Germline CDR1 LNHDA, CDR2 SQIVND (reference sequence). This CDR3 is built from 13 residues. V trimming: 5 bases; J trimming: 5 bases; junction bases outside the gene matches: 4. The CDR3 DNA follows: TGTGCCAGTAGTGGTCCTAGCGGGAACGAGCAGTACTTC. This translates into CASSGPSGNEQYF.